The 4 T cell receptor beta chains below all came from one sample that was sequenced in a study of post-analysis software for immune sequencing data. Incorporated into the TCR beta cDNA libraries were unique molecular identifiers, which served to reduce PCR and sequencing biases. Via MiXCR, TCRdb re-called the PCR reads, giving one row per CDR3 protein. The data contain 150,000 to 200,000 distinct CDR3 sequences, about 32% of them singletons. No antigen is known for these receptors. Overall study results and limits: In patients, about 5 TRBV segments were more frequent than in controls, with TRBV5-6, TRBV5-1 and TRBV20-1 among them.

Sequencing was performed on blood. These receptors were obtained from a girl between 5 and 17 years old with multiple sclerosis.

This chain links TRBV24-1 with TRBJ1-5; perhaps TRBD1 as D (6 bases). There are 16 residues in the CDR3. V gave up 0 bases and J gave up 5 bases, with 13 bases separating them. Per germline, CDR1 KGHDR and CDR2 SFDVKD. The CDR3 region is CATSDLTGNFDQPQHF. CDR3 DNA sequence: TGTGCCACCAGTGATTTGACAGGGAATTTCGATCAGCCCCAGCATTTT.

This chain uses TRBV20-1 with TRBJ2-1; D is unclear. Trimming removed 0 bases at V and 0 bases at J, with 9 bases between. In germline, CDR1 is DFQATT, CDR2 SNEGSKA (reference sequence). The CDR3 loop spans 15 amino acids. The CDR3 loop reads CSARDRANSYNEQFF. Written as DNA, the CDR3 is TGCAGTGCTAGAGATAGAGCCAACTCCTACAATGAGCAGTTCTTC.

This clonotype has more than one count but fewer than ten. The chain uses TRBV6-2 or TRBV6-3 and TRBJ2-3; 11 bases are shared with TRBD2. This CDR3 region has 19 residues. Germline assignment: CDR1 MNHEY and CDR2 SVGEGT. V lost 5 bases to trimming and J lost 3 bases; unmatched junction nucleotides: 16. CDR3 amino acids: CASSPRLAGKGAQTDTQYF. The CDR3 nucleotides are TGTGCCAGCAGTCCCCGACTAGCGGGGAAGGGGGCTCAGACAGATACGCAGTATTTT.

The chain joins TRBV5-1 to TRBJ2-5, with D perhaps matching TRBD1 (5 bases). Germline CDR1 is SGHRS and CDR2 is YFSETQ. This CDR3 comprises 16 residues. The V gene lost 5 bases and the J gene lost 2 bases, with 19 bases spanning the gap. CDR3 coding DNA: TGCGCCAGCAGGCCGATGTACAGGTCGGAACAAGAGACCCAGTACTTC. Its protein product is CASRPMYRSEQETQYF.